What follows is one T cell receptor (beta chain) and its context. The clone's antigen remains unknown. No base-level quality is on record; no much larger clone is a single base apart. Based on the germline V gene (reference sequence), the CDR1 and CDR2 sequences are GTSNPN and SVGIG. Including cysteine and phenylalanine, the CDR3 has 13 amino acids. Only CDR3 DNA is held: 39 bases, read in frame from base 1. V drops 2 bases and J drops 8 bases, leaving 15 bases in between. This specimen belongs to a study of graft-versus-host responses after intestinal transplantation (dated by TCRdb to about 2021). Concerning the study at large: The transplants that recipients got were multivisceral, liver-intestinal, or isolated intestinal. A cohort of 24 intestinal transplant recipients, including one retransplant, was enrolled, and a few patients lacking pretransplant specimens were excluded. Every recipient was given anti-thymocyte globulin induction, then maintenance tacrolimus and steroids for 2 to 4 years. Donor T cell macrochimerism was defined as a peak of at least 4% donor T cells among recipient peripheral blood mononuclear cells. After intestinal transplantation, graft-versus-host and host-versus-graft alloreactive T cell clones in the graft, circulation and bone marrow were tracked using bulk TCR-beta CDR3 sequencing. Alloreactive clones were identified by sequencing pre-transplant mixed lymphocyte reaction products and comparing them with unstimulated pre-transplant donor and recipient T cells. Rather than being sequenced by the commercial service, samples from a few later patients were sequenced in-house on an Illumina MiSeq and processed with MiXCR. Results and caveats for the whole study, not just this receptor: The relatively low number and heterogeneity of intestinal transplant patients limited the conclusions. In patients with donor T cell macrochimerism, the allografts had high GvH to HvG T cell clonal ratios. Peak levels of circulating GvH clones were associated with declines in HvG clones early after transplant. GvH clones turned up in recipient bone marrow, with some appearing earlier in ileal mucosa or blood, a pattern consistent with an intestinal mucosal origin.

The method was the immunoSEQ multiplex PCR assay. In most patients, genomic DNA was isolated using the Qiagen DNeasy Blood and Tissue Kit and sent frozen to Adaptive Biotechnologies for TCR sequencing. For most patients, high-throughput TCR-beta CDR3 sequencing of genomic DNA was performed by Adaptive Biotechnologies. In the original analysis: TCR sequencing data were retrieved from Adaptive's ImmunoSEQ software for roughly 20 patients, whereas a few other patients were processed with MiXCR and VDJtools. To correct CD4 versus CD8 sorting errors, sequences present in both subsets at a frequency ratio below 5:1 were removed. Because the origin of CDR3 nucleotide sequences shared between donor and recipient could not be assigned, those sequences were removed. Alloreactive clones required at least 2-fold expansion over unstimulated cells and minimum CFSE-low frequency of 0.002% (template counts) or 0.001% (read counts). A clone was considered mappable if detected in the sequenced pre-transplant spleen, lymph node, or MLR CFSE-low populations of the donor or recipient. The cumulative frequency of alloreactive clones was calculated as a percentage of all sequences, weighted by copy number. This immuneACCESS table, as held by TCRdb, lists in-frame sequences with V and J called but not all clones. Of the missing ones, under half trace to an unresolved V gene in checked studies; the others have no known cause. D and trimming come from the DNA, and the V and J calls and clone size come from that table. In all, the sample holds 90,000 to 120,000 clones, and approximately 90% of those were seen once. The top ten clonotypes cover less than 0.8% of the sample.

This specimen's time point label, interpreted: cells obtained before transplantation from donor or recipient. CD3+CD4+ and CD3+CD8+ populations were FACS-sorted from unstimulated pre-transplant donor and recipient cells taken from spleen or lymph nodes. The TCR originated in a human donor who was the organ donor for an intestinal transplant. Sequenced material: unstimulated CD4+ T cells sorted from spleen or lymph node cells, taken before transplant. The V gene is TRBV30 and the J gene is TRBJ1-2, with no reliable assignment of the D segment. The CDR3 reads as follows: CAWSLGTTIGYTF. The sequenced DNA: TGTGCCTGGAGTTTAGGCACAACCATCGGCTACACCTTC.